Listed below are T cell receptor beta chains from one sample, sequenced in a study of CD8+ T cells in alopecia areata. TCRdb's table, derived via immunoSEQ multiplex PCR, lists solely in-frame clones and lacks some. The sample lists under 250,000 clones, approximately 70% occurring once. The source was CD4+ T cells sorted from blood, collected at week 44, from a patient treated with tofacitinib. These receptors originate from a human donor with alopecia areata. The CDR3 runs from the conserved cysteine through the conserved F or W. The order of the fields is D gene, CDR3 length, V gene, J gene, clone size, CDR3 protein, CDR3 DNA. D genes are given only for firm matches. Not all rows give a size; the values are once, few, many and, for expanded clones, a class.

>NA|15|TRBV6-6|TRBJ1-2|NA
CASTYQQGSRYGYTF
TGTGCCAGCACCTACCAACAGGGCTCCCGGTATGGCTACACCTTC
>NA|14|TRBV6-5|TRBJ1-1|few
CASSSGPVNTEAFF
TGTGCCAGCAGTTCGGGACCGGTGAACACTGAAGCTTTCTTT
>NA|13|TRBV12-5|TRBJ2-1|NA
CASGNSGLDEQFF
TGTGCTAGTGGTAATAGCGGCCTGGATGAGCAGTTCTTC
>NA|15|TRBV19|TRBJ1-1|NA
CASSIDSYMNTEAFF
TGTGCCAGTAGTATCGACAGTTACATGAACACTGAAGCTTTCTTT
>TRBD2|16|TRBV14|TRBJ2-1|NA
CASSQVGGGAGNEQFF
TGTGCCAGCAGCCAAGTTGGCGGGGGGGCCGGCAATGAGCAGTTCTTC
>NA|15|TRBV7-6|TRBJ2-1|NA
CASSFLAGYVDEQFF
TGTGCCAGCAGCTTTTTGGCGGGGTACGTTGATGAGCAGTTCTTC
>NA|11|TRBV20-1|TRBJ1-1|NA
CSAFDRTEAFF
TGCAGTGCTTTCGACAGGACTGAAGCTTTCTTT
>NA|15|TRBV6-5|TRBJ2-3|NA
CASRPAMGGQDTQYF
TGTGCCAGCAGGCCAGCCATGGGGGGCCAGGATACGCAGTATTTT
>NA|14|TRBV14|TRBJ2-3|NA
CASSPGLPTDTQYF
TGTGCCAGCAGCCCAGGACTGCCCACAGATACGCAGTATTTT
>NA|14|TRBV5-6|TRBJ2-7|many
CASSLGAGTYEQYF
TGTGCCAGCAGCTTAGGGGCCGGAACCTACGAGCAGTACTTC
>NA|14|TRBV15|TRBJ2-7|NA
CATSSERGSYEQYF
TGTGCCACCAGCAGTGAACGGGGCTCCTACGAGCAGTACTTC
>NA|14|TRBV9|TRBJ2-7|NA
CASSVAADSYEQYF
TGTGCCAGCAGCGTAGCCGCCGATTCCTACGAGCAGTACTTC
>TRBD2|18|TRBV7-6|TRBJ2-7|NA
CASSLRGLAGGPNYEQYF
TGTGCCAGCAGTTTGCGGGGACTAGCGGGGGGACCTAACTACGAGCAGTACTTC
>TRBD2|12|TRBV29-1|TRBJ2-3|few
CSVRGGAGTQYF
TGCAGCGTTCGCGGGGGGGCCGGTACGCAGTATTTT